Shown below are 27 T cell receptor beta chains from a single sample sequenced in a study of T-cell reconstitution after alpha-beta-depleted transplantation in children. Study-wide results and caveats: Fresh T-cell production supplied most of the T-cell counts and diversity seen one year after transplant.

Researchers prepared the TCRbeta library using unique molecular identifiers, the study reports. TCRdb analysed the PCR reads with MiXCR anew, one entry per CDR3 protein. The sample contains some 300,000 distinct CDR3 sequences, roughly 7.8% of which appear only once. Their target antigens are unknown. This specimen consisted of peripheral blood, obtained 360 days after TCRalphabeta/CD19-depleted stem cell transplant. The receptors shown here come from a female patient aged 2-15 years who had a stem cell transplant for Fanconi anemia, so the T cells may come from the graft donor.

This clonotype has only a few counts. CDR3 in DNA: TGTGCCAGCACGAAGTTCGCGAACACCGGGGAGCTGTTTTTT. This codes for CASTKFANTGELFF. The chain recombines TRBV6-1 with TRBJ2-2; D call uncertain. The CDR3 has 14 amino acids. V shed 7 bases and J shed 0 bases, with 9 bases lying between them. Germline V gene sequence: CDR1 MNHNS, CDR2 SASEGT.

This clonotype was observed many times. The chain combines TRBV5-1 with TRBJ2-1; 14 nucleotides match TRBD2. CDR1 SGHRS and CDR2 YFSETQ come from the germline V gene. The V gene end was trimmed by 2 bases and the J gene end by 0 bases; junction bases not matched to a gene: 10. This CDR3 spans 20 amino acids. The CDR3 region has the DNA TGCGCCAGCAGCTTTCCGGGACTAGCGGGAGATAGGAGCTCCTACAATGAGCAGTTCTTC. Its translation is CASSFPGLAGDRSSYNEQFF.

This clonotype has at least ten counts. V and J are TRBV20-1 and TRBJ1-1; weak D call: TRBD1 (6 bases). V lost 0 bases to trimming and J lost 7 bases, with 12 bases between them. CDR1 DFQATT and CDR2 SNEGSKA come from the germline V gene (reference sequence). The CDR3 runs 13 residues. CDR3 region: CSARDRGINEAFF. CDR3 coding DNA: TGCAGTGCTAGAGACAGGGGAATCAATGAAGCTTTCTTT.

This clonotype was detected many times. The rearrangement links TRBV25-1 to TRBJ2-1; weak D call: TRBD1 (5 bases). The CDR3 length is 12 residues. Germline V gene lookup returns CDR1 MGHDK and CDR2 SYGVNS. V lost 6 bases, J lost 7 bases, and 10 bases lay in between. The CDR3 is CASSRDTNEQFF. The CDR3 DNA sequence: TGTGCCAGCAGCAGGGATACGAATGAGCAGTTCTTC. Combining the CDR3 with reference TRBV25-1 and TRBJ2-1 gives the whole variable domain EADIYQTPRYLVIGTGKKITLECSQTMGHDKMYWYQQDPGMELHLIHYSYGVNSTEKGDLSSESTVSRIRTEHFPLTLESARPSHTSQYLCASSRDTNEQFFGPGTRLTVL.

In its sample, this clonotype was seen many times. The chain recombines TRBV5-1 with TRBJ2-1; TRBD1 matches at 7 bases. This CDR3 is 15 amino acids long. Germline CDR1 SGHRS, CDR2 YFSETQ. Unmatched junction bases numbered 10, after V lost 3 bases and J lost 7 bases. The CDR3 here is CASSWDREGYNEQFF. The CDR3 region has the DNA TGCGCCAGCAGCTGGGACAGAGAGGGATATAATGAGCAGTTCTTC.

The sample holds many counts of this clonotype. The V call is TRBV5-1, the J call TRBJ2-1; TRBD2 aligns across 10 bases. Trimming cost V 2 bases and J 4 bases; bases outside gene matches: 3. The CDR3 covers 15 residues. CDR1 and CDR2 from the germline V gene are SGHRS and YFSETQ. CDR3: CASSFGSGGYNEQFF. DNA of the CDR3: TGCGCCAGCAGCTTCGGTAGCGGGGGGTACAATGAGCAGTTCTTC. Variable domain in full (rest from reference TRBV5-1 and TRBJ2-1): KAGVTQTPRYLIKTRGQQVTLSCSPISGHRSVSWYQQTPGQGLQFLFEYFSETQRNKGNFPGRFSGRQFSNSRSEMNVSTLELGDSALYLCASSFGSGGYNEQFFGPGTRLTVL.

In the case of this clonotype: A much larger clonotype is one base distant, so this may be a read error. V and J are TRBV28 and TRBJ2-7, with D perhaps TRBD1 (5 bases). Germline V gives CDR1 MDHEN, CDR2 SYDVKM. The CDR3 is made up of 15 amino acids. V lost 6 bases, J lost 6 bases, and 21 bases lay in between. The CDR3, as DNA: TGTGCCAGCAGCCCACTGAGACCCTTGCAGGGCGAGCAGTACGTC. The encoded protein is CASSPLRPLQGEQYV.

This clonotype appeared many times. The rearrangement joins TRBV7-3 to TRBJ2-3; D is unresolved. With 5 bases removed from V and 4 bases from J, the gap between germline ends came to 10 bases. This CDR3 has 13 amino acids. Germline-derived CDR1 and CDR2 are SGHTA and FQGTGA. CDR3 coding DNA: TGTGCCAGCAGCCGCGTCATCCCAGATACGCAGTATTTT. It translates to CASSRVIPDTQYF.

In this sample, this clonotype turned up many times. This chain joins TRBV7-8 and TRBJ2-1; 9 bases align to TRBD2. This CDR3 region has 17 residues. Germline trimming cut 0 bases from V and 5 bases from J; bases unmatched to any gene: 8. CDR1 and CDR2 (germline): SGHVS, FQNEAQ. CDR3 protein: CASSLAYSGLAHNEQFF. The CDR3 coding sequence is TGTGCCAGCAGCTTAGCTTATTCGGGACTAGCCCACAATGAGCAGTTCTTC.

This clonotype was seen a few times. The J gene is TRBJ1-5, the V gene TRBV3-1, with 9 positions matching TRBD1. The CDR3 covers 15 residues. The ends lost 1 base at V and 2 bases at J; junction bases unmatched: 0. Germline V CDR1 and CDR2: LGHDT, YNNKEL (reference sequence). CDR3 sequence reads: CASSQGTGGNQPQHF. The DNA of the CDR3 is TGTGCCAGCAGCCAAGGGACAGGGGGCAATCAGCCCCAGCATTTT.

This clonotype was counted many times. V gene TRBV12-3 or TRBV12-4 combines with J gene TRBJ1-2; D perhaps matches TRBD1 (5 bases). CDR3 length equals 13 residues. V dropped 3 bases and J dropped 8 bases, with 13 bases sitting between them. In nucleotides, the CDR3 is TGTGCCAGCAGTTTGGGGGGAGCTGGCGGCTACACCTTC. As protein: CASSLGGAGGYTF.

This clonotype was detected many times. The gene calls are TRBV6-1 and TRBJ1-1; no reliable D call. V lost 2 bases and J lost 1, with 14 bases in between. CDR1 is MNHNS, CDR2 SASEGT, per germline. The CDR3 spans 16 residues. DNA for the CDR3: TGTGCCAGCAGTGAATCCCCTTACATTAGGAACACTGAAGCTTTCTTT. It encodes CASSESPYIRNTEAFF.

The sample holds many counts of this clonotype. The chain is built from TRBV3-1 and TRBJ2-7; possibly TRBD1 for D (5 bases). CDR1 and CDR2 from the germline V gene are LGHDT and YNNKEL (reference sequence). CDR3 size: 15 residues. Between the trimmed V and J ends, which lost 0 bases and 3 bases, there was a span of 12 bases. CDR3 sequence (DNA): TGTGCCAGCAGCCAAGAATGGGGCGTCGTCTACGAGCAGTACTTC. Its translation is CASSQEWGVVYEQYF.

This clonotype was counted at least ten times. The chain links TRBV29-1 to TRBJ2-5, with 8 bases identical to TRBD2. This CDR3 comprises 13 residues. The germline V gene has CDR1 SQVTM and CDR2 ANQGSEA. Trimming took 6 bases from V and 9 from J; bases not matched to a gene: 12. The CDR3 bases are TGCAGCGTCAAGGGACTAGTTATGCTGTCCCAGTACTTC. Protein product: CSVKGLVMLSQYF.

The CDR3 region is CASSPGTGPNYEQYF. DNA for the CDR3: TGTGCCAGCAGCCCAGGGACAGGTCCTAACTACGAGCAGTACTTC. This chain joins TRBV7-2 and TRBJ2-7, with 8 positions matching TRBD1. V gave up 5 bases and J gave up 3 bases; unmatched junction bases: 9. This CDR3 is built from 15 residues. Per the germline V gene, CDR1 is SGHTA and CDR2 is FQGNSA.

CDR3 bases: TGTGCCAGCAGGCCGGGGGCGGGGACCCAGTACTTC. Translating gives CASRPGAGTQYF. The J gene is TRBJ2-5, the V gene TRBV12-3 or TRBV12-4, with D tentatively TRBD1 or TRBD2 (6 bases each). V shed 6 bases and J shed 7 bases, with 12 bases lying between them. The CDR3 has 12 amino acids.

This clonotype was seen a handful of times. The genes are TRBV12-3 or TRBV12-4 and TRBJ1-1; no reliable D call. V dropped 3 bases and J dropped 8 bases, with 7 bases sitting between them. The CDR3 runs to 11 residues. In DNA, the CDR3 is TGTGCCAGCAGTTTTGGCAGGGAAGCTTTCTTT. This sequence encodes CASSFGREAFF.

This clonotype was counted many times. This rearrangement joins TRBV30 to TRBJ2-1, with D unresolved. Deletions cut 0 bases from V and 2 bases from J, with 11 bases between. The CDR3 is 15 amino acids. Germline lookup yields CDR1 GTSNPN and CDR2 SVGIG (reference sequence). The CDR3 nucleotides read TGTGCCTGGAGTGTTAGACGTAGGACCTACAATGAGCAGTTCTTC. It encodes CAWSVRRRTYNEQFF.

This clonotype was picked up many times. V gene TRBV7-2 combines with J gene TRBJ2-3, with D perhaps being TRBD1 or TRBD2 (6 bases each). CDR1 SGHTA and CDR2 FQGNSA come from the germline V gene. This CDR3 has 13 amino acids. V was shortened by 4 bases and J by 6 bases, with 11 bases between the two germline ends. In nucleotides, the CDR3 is TGTGCCAGCAGCTCTCTAGGGGGGGATACGCAGTATTTT. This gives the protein CASSSLGGDTQYF. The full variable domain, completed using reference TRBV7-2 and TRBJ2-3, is GAGVSQSPSNKVTEKGKDVELRCDPISGHTALYWYRQSLGQGLEFLIYFQGNSAPDKSGLPSDRFSAERTGGSVSTLTIQRTQQEDSAVYLCASSSLGGDTQYFGPGTRLTVL.

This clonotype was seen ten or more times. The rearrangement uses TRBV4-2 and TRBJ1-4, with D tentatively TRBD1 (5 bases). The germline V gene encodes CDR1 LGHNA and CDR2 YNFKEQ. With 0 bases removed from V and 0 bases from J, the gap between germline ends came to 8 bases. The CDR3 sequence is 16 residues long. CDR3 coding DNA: TGTGCCAGCAGCCAAGACAGGGAGGCAACTAATGAAAAACTGTTTTTT. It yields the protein CASSQDREATNEKLFF.

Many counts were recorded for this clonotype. The CDR3 DNA reads TGTGCCAGCAGTCTACGTGGCCCCTATGGCTACACCTTC. Amino acid sequence: CASSLRGPYGYTF. The chain recombines TRBV12-3 or TRBV12-4 with TRBJ1-2; D unresolved. This CDR3 spans 13 amino acids. Trimming removed 5 bases at V and 4 bases at J, with 11 bases between.

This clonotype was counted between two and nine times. In DNA, the CDR3 is TGTGCCAGCAGGCCGGACAGCAACTATGGCTACACCTTC. Translating it yields CASRPDSNYGYTF. The chain has TRBV7-9 and TRBJ1-2; possibly TRBD1 for D (6 bases). The CDR3 extends over 13 amino acids. The germline V gene has CDR1 SEHNR and CDR2 FQNEAQ (reference sequence). With 6 bases removed from V and 2 bases from J, the gap between germline ends came to 10 bases.

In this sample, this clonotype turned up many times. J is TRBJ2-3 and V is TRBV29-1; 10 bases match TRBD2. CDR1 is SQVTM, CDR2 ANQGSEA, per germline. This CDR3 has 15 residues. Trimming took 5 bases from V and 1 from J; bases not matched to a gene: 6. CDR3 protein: CSVLNLAGGTDTQYF. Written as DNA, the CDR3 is TGCAGCGTTCTCAATCTAGCGGGGGGCACAGATACGCAGTATTTT.

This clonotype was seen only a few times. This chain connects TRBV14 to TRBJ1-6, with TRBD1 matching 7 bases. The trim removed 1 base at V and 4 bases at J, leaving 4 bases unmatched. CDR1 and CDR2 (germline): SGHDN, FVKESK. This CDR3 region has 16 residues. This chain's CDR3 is CASSQVGDRYNSPLHF. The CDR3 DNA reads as TGTGCCAGCAGCCAAGTTGGGGACAGATATAATTCACCCCTCCACTTT.

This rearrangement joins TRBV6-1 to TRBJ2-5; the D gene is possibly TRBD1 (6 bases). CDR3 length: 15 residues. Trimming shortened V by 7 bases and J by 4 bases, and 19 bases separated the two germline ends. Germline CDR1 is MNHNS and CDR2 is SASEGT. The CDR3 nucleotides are TGTGCCAGCACCCACGGGGCAGGGGCCGGAGAGACCCAGTACTTC. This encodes CASTHGAGAGETQYF.

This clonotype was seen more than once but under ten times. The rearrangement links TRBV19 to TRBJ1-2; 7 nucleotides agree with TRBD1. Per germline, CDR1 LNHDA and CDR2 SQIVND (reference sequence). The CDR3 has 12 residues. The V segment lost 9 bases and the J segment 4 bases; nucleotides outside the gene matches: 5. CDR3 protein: CASRDRTYGYTF. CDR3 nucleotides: TGTGCCAGCCGGGACAGAACCTATGGCTACACCTTC. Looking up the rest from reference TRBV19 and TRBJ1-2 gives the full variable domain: DGGITQSPKYLFRKEGQNVTLSCEQNLNHDAMYWYRQDPGQGLRLIYYSQIVNDFQKGDIAEGYSVSREKKESFPLTVTSAQKNPTAFYLCASRDRTYGYTFGSGTRLTVV.

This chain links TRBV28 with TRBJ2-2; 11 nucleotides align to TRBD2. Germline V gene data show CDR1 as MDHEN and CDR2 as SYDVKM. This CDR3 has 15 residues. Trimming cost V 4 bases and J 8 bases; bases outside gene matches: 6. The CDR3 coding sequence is TGTGCCAGCAGTTCTCCGGGACTAGCGGTTGGGGAGCTGTTTTTT. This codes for CASSSPGLAVGELFF.